These T cell receptor beta chains were read from a single sample in a study of blood T cell repertoires in COVID-19. Data came from immunoSEQ multiplex PCR; TCRdb stores just in-frame clones and leaves some out. The data show under 30,000 clones, with about 83% seen just once and around 26% held by the top ten. Sequenced: peripheral blood. The source is a human donor in a cohort sampled during active COVID-19. CDR3s include the opening cysteine and the closing phenylalanine or tryptophan. The D gene is left open where the match is weak. The listing skips clone size in some rows; elsewhere it reads once, few, many or a size class.

D gene: TRBD1
V gene: TRBV19
J gene: TRBJ1-6
clone size: .
CDR3 DNA: TGTGCCAGTAGGACAGGGGCCTCACCCCTCCACTTT
CDR3 protein: CASRTGASPLHF

D gene: TRBD2
V gene: TRBV11-2
J gene: TRBJ2-7
clone size: .
CDR3 DNA: TGTGCCAGCAGCACTACCGGGACTAGCGGGAGACCCAACGAGCAGTACTTC
CDR3 protein: CASSTTGTSGRPNEQYF

D gene: TRBD2
V gene: TRBV7-2
J gene: TRBJ2-2
clone size: .
CDR3 DNA: TGTGCCAGCAGCGCCCGGACTAGCGGGAGGTTAACCGGGGAGCTGTTTTTT
CDR3 protein: CASSARTSGRLTGELFF

D gene: .
V gene: TRBV25-1
J gene: TRBJ2-7
clone size: .
CDR3 DNA: TGTGCCAGCAGTCCAAGTGCGACAGTGTATCCTTACGAGCAGTACTTC
CDR3 protein: CASSPSATVYPYEQYF

D gene: .
V gene: TRBV24-1
J gene: TRBJ1-5
clone size: .
CDR3 DNA: TGTGCCACCTCGGGGGAAGATCAGCCCCAGCATTTT
CDR3 protein: CATSGEDQPQHF

D gene: TRBD1
V gene: TRBV6-4
J gene: TRBJ1-1
clone size: .
CDR3 DNA: TGTGCCAGCAGTGACGTGGTAAGGGGGCGGGTGAACACTGAAGCTTTCTTT
CDR3 protein: CASSDVVRGRVNTEAFF

D gene: .
V gene: TRBV10-3
J gene: TRBJ2-1
clone size: .
CDR3 DNA: TGTGCCATCAGAAGAGGGTCAACCAGCTCCTACAATGAGCAGTTCTTC
CDR3 protein: CAIRRGSTSSYNEQFF

D gene: .
V gene: TRBV6-5
J gene: TRBJ2-4
clone size: .
CDR3 DNA: TGTGCCAGCAGTTACTCGGGGCCCCCGAAGGCCATTCAGTACTTC
CDR3 protein: CASSYSGPPKAIQYF

D gene: TRBD2
V gene: TRBV5-1
J gene: TRBJ2-7
clone size: .
CDR3 DNA: TGCGCCAGCAGCTTGGGACGGGGGGGGCCCAACGAGCAGTACTTC
CDR3 protein: CASSLGRGGPNEQYF

D gene: .
V gene: TRBV28
J gene: TRBJ2-1
clone size: .
CDR3 DNA: TGTGCCAGCAGTTTATGGAGCGGTTCGTCCTACAATGAGCAGTTCTTC
CDR3 protein: CASSLWSGSSYNEQFF

D gene: .
V gene: TRBV11-2
J gene: TRBJ1-4
clone size: .
CDR3 DNA: TGTGCCAGCAGCCAGTCGGTGGGGGGGACTGAAAAACTGTTTTTT
CDR3 protein: CASSQSVGGTEKLFF

D gene: .
V gene: TRBV2
J gene: TRBJ2-1
clone size: .
CDR3 DNA: TGTGCCAGCAGTGATGGCGGTGAGCAGTTCTTC
CDR3 protein: CASSDGGEQFF

D gene: TRBD1
V gene: TRBV29-1
J gene: TRBJ2-7
clone size: .
CDR3 DNA: TGCAGCGTTGGACAGGGGGTTATCTACGAGCAGTACTTC
CDR3 protein: CSVGQGVIYEQYF

D gene: .
V gene: TRBV10-3
J gene: TRBJ2-3
clone size: .
CDR3 DNA: TGTGCCATCAGTGAGAATGCAGGGGAAGGTTATACGCAGTATTTT
CDR3 protein: CAISENAGEGYTQYF

D gene: .
V gene: TRBV5-1
J gene: TRBJ2-7
clone size: .
CDR3 DNA: TGCGCCAGCAGCTTGGGGCGACAGGGACTTATGAGAGTCGAGCAGTACTTC
CDR3 protein: CASSLGRQGLMRVEQYF

D gene: .
V gene: TRBV6-5
J gene: TRBJ1-5
clone size: .
CDR3 DNA: TGTGCCAGCAGCTCCGGGACAAACAATCAGCCCCAGCATTTT
CDR3 protein: CASSSGTNNQPQHF

D gene: .
V gene: TRBV2
J gene: TRBJ2-3
clone size: .
CDR3 DNA: TGTGCCAGCAGTGAGTTGGGCGGGGGCACAGATACGCAGTATTTT
CDR3 protein: CASSELGGGTDTQYF

D gene: .
V gene: TRBV14
J gene: TRBJ2-1
clone size: .
CDR3 DNA: TGTGCCAGCAGCCTGAGCCTATCCAGGGGAAGGAGTGAGCAGTTCTTC
CDR3 protein: CASSLSLSRGRSEQFF

D gene: TRBD2
V gene: TRBV27
J gene: TRBJ2-7
clone size: .
CDR3 DNA: TGTGCCAGCAGTTTAGGCGGGAGGGCCCCCTACGAGCAGTACTTC
CDR3 protein: CASSLGGRAPYEQYF

D gene: TRBD2
V gene: TRBV4-3
J gene: TRBJ2-7
clone size: once
CDR3 DNA: TGCGCCAGCAGCCAAGACCATGCTAGCGGGGTATACGAGCAGTACTTC
CDR3 protein: CASSQDHASGVYEQYF

D gene: TRBD2
V gene: TRBV30
J gene: TRBJ2-5
clone size: .
CDR3 DNA: TGTGCCTGGGCGGGGGAAGAGACCCAGTACTTC
CDR3 protein: CAWAGEETQYF

D gene: TRBD1
V gene: TRBV3-1/TRBV3-2
J gene: TRBJ1-1
clone size: .
CDR3 DNA: TGTGCCAGCAGCCGAGAACAGGGGTACGACACTGAAGCCTTCTTT
CDR3 protein: CASSREQGYDTEAFF

D gene: TRBD1
V gene: TRBV19
J gene: TRBJ2-5
clone size: .
CDR3 DNA: TGTGCCAGTAGTCCCCAACGTAGGGGGCGCGTAGAGACCCAGTACTTC
CDR3 protein: CASSPQRRGRVETQYF

D gene: .
V gene: TRBV14
J gene: TRBJ1-4
clone size: few
CDR3 DNA: TGTGCCAGCAGCCGTACAGGGTTAACTAATGAAAAACTGTTTTTT
CDR3 protein: CASSRTGLTNEKLFF

D gene: TRBD2
V gene: TRBV27
J gene: TRBJ2-1
clone size: .
CDR3 DNA: TGTGCCAGCAGTTTAACTCGGCCTAGCGGGGGGACCTACAATGAGCAGTTCTTC
CDR3 protein: CASSLTRPSGGTYNEQFF

D gene: .
V gene: TRBV7-7
J gene: TRBJ2-5
clone size: once
CDR3 DNA: TGTGCCAGCAGCCGGGGAAGGACAGCGCAAGAGACCCAGTACTTC
CDR3 protein: CASSRGRTAQETQYF

D gene: .
V gene: TRBV3-1/TRBV3-2
J gene: TRBJ2-7
clone size: few
CDR3 DNA: TGTGCCAGCAGCCAAGGGACTTATTACGAGCAGTACTTC
CDR3 protein: CASSQGTYYEQYF

D gene: .
V gene: TRBV4-1
J gene: TRBJ1-1
clone size: few
CDR3 DNA: TGCGCCAGCAGCCACCTTCATGGGGCTAGGAGTGAAGCTTTCTTT
CDR3 protein: CASSHLHGARSEAFF

D gene: TRBD2
V gene: TRBV6-5
J gene: TRBJ2-7
clone size: .
CDR3 DNA: TGTGCCAGCAGTAGGACTAGCGGGGCCTACGAGCAGTACTTC
CDR3 protein: CASSRTSGAYEQYF

D gene: TRBD1
V gene: TRBV7-9
J gene: TRBJ2-7
clone size: .
CDR3 DNA: TGTGCCAGCAGCTTAGTGGACAGGGGGACGGACGAGCAGTACTTC
CDR3 protein: CASSLVDRGTDEQYF

D gene: TRBD2
V gene: TRBV29-1
J gene: TRBJ2-2
clone size: few
CDR3 DNA: TGCAGCGTTATCCTCCCCCGACAGGGAGCAGTACTAGCGGGAGTATCCGGGGAGCTGTTTTTT
CDR3 protein: CSVILPRQGAVLAGVSGELFF

D gene: TRBD2
V gene: TRBV3-1/TRBV3-2
J gene: TRBJ2-7
clone size: .
CDR3 DNA: TGTGCCAGCAGCCATCTCCGAGCGGGGCTTCCCTACGAGCAGTACTTC
CDR3 protein: CASSHLRAGLPYEQYF

D gene: .
V gene: TRBV7-7
J gene: TRBJ2-5
clone size: few
CDR3 DNA: TGTGCTAGCAGCCCCGGGACTTACACCCAAGAGACCCAGTACTTC
CDR3 protein: CASSPGTYTQETQYF

D gene: .
V gene: TRBV4-1
J gene: TRBJ2-3
clone size: .
CDR3 DNA: TGCGCCAGCAGCCAAGATACGAGGGGAGGAAGCACAGATACGCAGTATTTT
CDR3 protein: CASSQDTRGGSTDTQYF

D gene: .
V gene: TRBV4-3
J gene: TRBJ2-1
clone size: .
CDR3 DNA: TGCGCCAGCAGCCAAGATTCGCCGGGTTACAATGAGCAGTTCTTC
CDR3 protein: CASSQDSPGYNEQFF

D gene: .
V gene: TRBV4-1
J gene: TRBJ2-2
clone size: once
CDR3 DNA: TGCGCCAGCAGCCTGGGAGTTACCACCGGGGAGCTGTTTTTT
CDR3 protein: CASSLGVTTGELFF

D gene: TRBD1
V gene: TRBV5-1
J gene: TRBJ2-7
clone size: .
CDR3 DNA: TGCGCCAGCAGCAAGGGGACAGGTAGCGAGCAGTACTTC
CDR3 protein: CASSKGTGSEQYF

D gene: TRBD1
V gene: TRBV28
J gene: TRBJ1-1
clone size: .
CDR3 DNA: TGTGCCAGCAGTCTAAGGGACAGTTCCACTGAAGCTTTCTTT
CDR3 protein: CASSLRDSSTEAFF

D gene: .
V gene: TRBV11-3
J gene: TRBJ2-7
clone size: once
CDR3 DNA: TGTGCCAGCAGCCGTAGGGGGGGTAGGGCCGTCATCTACGAGCAGTACTTC
CDR3 protein: CASSRRGGRAVIYEQYF

D gene: .
V gene: TRBV4-2
J gene: TRBJ2-6
clone size: .
CDR3 DNA: TGTGCCAGCAGCCAAGAAGGGGATGCTGGGGCCAACGTCCTGACTTTC
CDR3 protein: CASSQEGDAGANVLTF

D gene: .
V gene: TRBV7-2
J gene: TRBJ2-5
clone size: .
CDR3 DNA: TGTGCCAGCAGCCCCCCCCACCGGGGTCCCGAAGAGACCCAGTACTTC
CDR3 protein: CASSPPHRGPEETQYF

D gene: .
V gene: TRBV19
J gene: TRBJ2-1
clone size: .
CDR3 DNA: TGTGCCAGTACCGATTGGGGACAAGAGCAGTTCTTC
CDR3 protein: CASTDWGQEQFF

D gene: TRBD2
V gene: TRBV29-1
J gene: TRBJ2-7
clone size: .
CDR3 DNA: TGCAGCGCCACAACGGGACTAGCGGGAGTGGGCGAGCAGTACTTC
CDR3 protein: CSATTGLAGVGEQYF

D gene: TRBD1
V gene: TRBV3-1/TRBV3-2
J gene: TRBJ2-7
clone size: few
CDR3 DNA: TGTGCCAGCAGCCCAATTGGAACAGGGGAGAACGAGCAGTACTTC
CDR3 protein: CASSPIGTGENEQYF

D gene: .
V gene: TRBV29-1
J gene: TRBJ1-4
clone size: .
CDR3 DNA: TGCAGCGTTGAACAGGGAGGCGAAAAACTGTTTTTT
CDR3 protein: CSVEQGGEKLFF

D gene: .
V gene: TRBV5-6
J gene: TRBJ2-2
clone size: .
CDR3 DNA: TGTGCCAGCAGCTTCGGCCTTATAGTTGGACAGAACACCGGGGAGCTGTTTTTT
CDR3 protein: CASSFGLIVGQNTGELFF

D gene: .
V gene: TRBV11-1
J gene: TRBJ2-7
clone size: .
CDR3 DNA: TGTGCCAGCAGCTTAGGTACCACTAGGTACTTC
CDR3 protein: CASSLGTTRYF

D gene: .
V gene: TRBV5-1
J gene: TRBJ2-7
clone size: .
CDR3 DNA: TGCGCCAGCAGCAAAACCGGGGGAACCTCCTACGAGCAGTACTTC
CDR3 protein: CASSKTGGTSYEQYF

D gene: .
V gene: TRBV7-8
J gene: TRBJ2-5
clone size: .
CDR3 DNA: TGTGCCAGCAGCTTACTTAGACTAAACCAAGAGACCCAGTACTTC
CDR3 protein: CASSLLRLNQETQYF

D gene: .
V gene: TRBV6-5
J gene: TRBJ1-1
clone size: .
CDR3 DNA: TGTGCCAGCAGTTGGGAGGGAGATATCAACACTGAAGCTTTCTTT
CDR3 protein: CASSWEGDINTEAFF

D gene: .
V gene: TRBV3-1/TRBV3-2
J gene: TRBJ2-7
clone size: .
CDR3 DNA: TGTGCCAGCAGCCAACAGGGTAACGAGCAGTACTTC
CDR3 protein: CASSQQGNEQYF

D gene: TRBD2
V gene: TRBV9
J gene: TRBJ2-7
clone size: .
CDR3 DNA: TGTGCCAGCAGCGCCAAAACTATAGAGCGGGGGGACTACGAGCAGTACTTC
CDR3 protein: CASSAKTIERGDYEQYF

D gene: .
V gene: TRBV5-1
J gene: TRBJ1-2
clone size: few
CDR3 DNA: TGCGCCAGCAGCCCACCGGGAAACAGGGATAACTATGGCTACACCTTC
CDR3 protein: CASSPPGNRDNYGYTF